These T cell receptor beta chains were read from a single sample in a study of blood T cell repertoires in COVID-19. Sequencing was performed with immunoSEQ multiplex PCR; in TCRdb, only in-frame clones are kept and a portion is missing. This sample has more than 120,000 clones, with approximately 89% found just once. The source material was peripheral blood. Source of these receptors: a human donor in a cohort sampled during active COVID-19. CDR3s include the opening cysteine and the closing phenylalanine or tryptophan. Fields, in order: CDR3 protein, CDR3 DNA, V gene, CDR3 length, J gene, D gene, clone size. A D gene is named only where the DNA matches it firmly. The size of a clone is reported for some rows only, either as once, few or many, or as a class for expanded clones.

CASSQDPQGLYEQYF,TGTGCCAGCAGCCAAGACCCTCAGGGGCTTTACGAGCAGTACTTC,TRBV16,15,TRBJ2-7,.,.
CASSFGGSNEQFF,TGCGCCAGCAGCTTTGGGGGGTCAAATGAGCAGTTCTTC,TRBV5-1,13,TRBJ2-1,.,.
CASSPGGGSGANVLTF,TGTGCCAGCAGCCCGGGGGGGGGCTCTGGGGCCAACGTCCTGACTTTC,TRBV9,16,TRBJ2-6,TRBD2,.
CASSRGGTYEQYF,TGCGCCAGCAGCCGGGGGGGAACCTACGAGCAGTACTTC,TRBV5-1,13,TRBJ2-7,TRBD2,.
CASSQLTGSGGFTDTQYF,TGTGCCAGCAGCCAACTCACGGGTAGCGGGGGGTTCACAGATACGCAGTATTTT,TRBV4-2,18,TRBJ2-3,TRBD2,.
CASSLAGGSTDTQYF,TGTGCCAGCAGCCTAGCGGGGGGAAGCACAGATACGCAGTATTTT,TRBV7-3,15,TRBJ2-3,TRBD2,once
CAWDPGRRETQYF,TGTGCCTGGGACCCCGGACGGAGGGAGACCCAGTACTTC,TRBV30,13,TRBJ2-5,.,.
CATSRDFPSGVYTDTQYF,TGTGCCACCAGCAGAGATTTCCCGTCAGGGGTCTACACAGATACGCAGTATTTT,TRBV15,18,TRBJ2-3,.,.
CASSEGGAGETQYF,TGTGCCAGCAGTGAAGGTGGGGCAGGGGAGACCCAGTACTTC,TRBV6-1,14,TRBJ2-5,.,.
CASSRLAGEAYEQYF,TGCGCCAGCAGCCGACTAGCGGGGGAAGCCTACGAGCAGTACTTC,TRBV5-1,15,TRBJ2-7,TRBD2,.
CASSFTTSGTNEQFF,TGCGCCAGCAGCTTCACGACTAGCGGGACCAATGAGCAGTTCTTC,TRBV5-1,15,TRBJ2-1,TRBD2,.
CASSQSRVRSGNTIYF,TGTGCCAGCAGCCAATCGAGGGTTCGCTCCGGAAACACCATATATTTT,TRBV7-2,16,TRBJ1-3,.,.
CASSYPSVSDTEAFF,TGTGCCAGCAGCTACCCCTCGGTTTCGGACACTGAAGCTTTCTTT,TRBV13,15,TRBJ1-1,.,.
CATSRGRGARNEQFF,TGTGCCACCAGCAGAGGTCGGGGGGCGCGGAATGAGCAGTTCTTC,TRBV15,15,TRBJ2-1,.,.
CASSLGSNNEQFF,TGCGCCAGCAGCTTGGGCTCTAACAATGAGCAGTTCTTC,TRBV5-1,13,TRBJ2-1,.,.
CASSRDRAGTGELFF,TGTGCCAGCTCACGAGACAGGGCGGGGACCGGGGAGCTGTTTTTT,TRBV18,15,TRBJ2-2,.,.
CASSFPGQSTDTQYF,TGCGCCAGCAGCTTCCCGGGACAGAGCACAGATACGCAGTATTTT,TRBV5-1,15,TRBJ2-3,TRBD1,.
CASSQGFSDTQYF,TGTGCCAGCAGCCAAGGTTTTTCGGATACGCAGTATTTT,TRBV3-1/TRBV3-2,13,TRBJ2-3,.,.
CASSLAAGGDTQYF,TGTGCCAGCAGCTTAGCGGCGGGGGGAGATACGCAGTATTTT,TRBV11-2,14,TRBJ2-3,TRBD2,.
CASSPEGRPYGYTF,TGCGCCAGCAGCCCGGAGGGCAGGCCATATGGCTACACCTTC,TRBV5-1,14,TRBJ1-2,.,.
CASSLVGGGTDTQYF,TGTGCCAGCAGCCTGGTGGGGGGAGGCACAGATACGCAGTATTTT,TRBV7-3,15,TRBJ2-3,.,.
CASSQQVNQAGGINEQFF,TGCGCCAGCAGCCAGCAAGTAAACCAAGCGGGGGGGATCAATGAGCAGTTCTTC,TRBV4-1,18,TRBJ2-1,TRBD2,.
CASSPGLEGTETQYF,TGTGCCAGCAGCCCAGGACTAGAGGGGACGGAGACCCAGTACTTC,TRBV11-3,15,TRBJ2-5,TRBD2,.
CASIWSYNSPLHF,TGTGCCAGCATCTGGAGCTATAATTCACCCCTCCACTTT,TRBV2,13,TRBJ1-6,.,.
CSVTWRTAEAFF,TGCAGCGTTACCTGGAGGACAGCGGAAGCTTTCTTT,TRBV29-1,12,TRBJ1-1,.,.
CASSGGTSLNTGELFF,TGTGCCAGCAGCGGCGGGACTAGCCTCAACACCGGGGAGCTGTTTTTT,TRBV9,16,TRBJ2-2,TRBD2,.
CASRYRAAEQFF,TGTGCCAGCAGGTACAGGGCGGCGGAGCAGTTCTTC,TRBV27,12,TRBJ2-1,.,.
CASSQDPGAGQPQHF,TGTGCCAGCAGCCAAGATCCAGGGGCAGGACAGCCCCAGCATTTT,TRBV3-1/TRBV3-2,15,TRBJ1-5,.,.
CASSIPGETQYF,TGTGCCAGTAGTATCCCCGGGGAGACCCAGTACTTC,TRBV19,12,TRBJ2-5,.,.
CASSFLGTGNQPQHF,TGTGCCAGCAGCTTTCTGGGGACAGGCAATCAGCCCCAGCATTTT,TRBV11-3,15,TRBJ1-5,TRBD1,few
CASRDPHRGDEKLFF,TGTGCCAGCCGGGACCCGCACAGGGGGGATGAAAAACTGTTTTTT,TRBV19,15,TRBJ1-4,TRBD1,.